What follows are 22 T cell receptor beta chains derived from one specimen sequenced in a study of T cells after yellow fever vaccination. TCRdb reanalysed the 5' RACE reads using MiXCR and keeps one entry per CDR3 protein. The table has 95,000 to 100,000 distinct CDR3 sequences, 4.5% to 6% seen once. The sample consisted of CD8+ T cells sorted from PBMCs, taken 10 days after the yellow fever booster vaccination. These receptors were taken from a young man who received the YFV17D yellow fever vaccine.

This clonotype was picked up many times. This chain connects TRBV24-1 to TRBJ2-3, with 7 bases that match TRBD1. V lost 0 bases, J lost 14 bases, and 7 bases stayed unmatched. CDR1 KGHDR and CDR2 SFDVKD come from the germline V gene. The CDR3 is 13 amino acids. DNA of the CDR3: TGTGCCACCAGTGATTTGAGAACAGGGGAACGGTATTTT. This encodes CATSDLRTGERYF.

The chain has TRBV20-1 and TRBJ2-5; TRBD2 matches at 8 bases. The CDR3 is 12 amino acids. Trimming took 5 bases from V and 5 from J; bases not matched to a gene: 4. Germline V gives CDR1 DFQATT, CDR2 SNEGSKA (reference sequence). The CDR3 here is CSAPTSEETQYF. For the CDR3, the DNA is TGCAGTGCTCCGACTAGCGAGGAGACCCAGTACTTC.

V gene TRBV29-1 combines with J gene TRBJ2-1; D is perhaps TRBD2 (7 bases). V lost 3 bases and J lost 6, with 18 bases in between. The CDR3 length is 15 residues. The V gene's germline CDR1 is SQVTM and CDR2 ANQGSEA. CDR3 bases: TGCAGCGTTGAGGCGGGACGGGGGGCCATCAATGAGCAGTTCTTC. Translating gives CSVEAGRGAINEQFF.

V is TRBV7-9 and J is TRBJ1-1, with D tentatively TRBD1 (5 bases). The CDR3 consists of 15 residues. CDR1 SEHNR and CDR2 FQNEAQ come from the germline V gene (reference sequence). V was shortened by 2 bases and J by 4 bases, with 14 bases between the two germline ends. In DNA form, the CDR3 reads TGTGCCAGCAGCTTACTTGAACCGGGGGTCACTGAAGCTTTCTTT. It encodes CASSLLEPGVTEAFF. The variable domain in full, with the rest retrieved from reference TRBV7-9 and TRBJ1-1, is DTGVSQNPRHKITKRGQNVTFRCDPISEHNRLYWYRQTLGQGPEFLTYFQNEAQLEKSRLLSDRFSAERPKGSFSTLEIQRTEQGDSAMYLCASSLLEPGVTEAFFGQGTRLTVV.

This rearrangement joins TRBV30 to TRBJ2-5; the match to TRBD1 covers 11 bases. This CDR3 comprises 15 residues. Germline V gives CDR1 GTSNPN, CDR2 SVGIG (reference sequence). The V gene end was trimmed by 5 bases and the J gene end by 5 bases; junction bases not matched to a gene: 10. CDR3 coding DNA: TGTGCCTGGGACCGGGGGACAGGGGGTATTGAGACCCAGTACTTC. The encoded protein is CAWDRGTGGIETQYF.

This clonotype was found a few times. A junction end diverges from the germline sequence, so it may reflect a read error. The rearrangement uses TRBV7-9 and TRBJ1-2; D not certain. The CDR3 length is 15 residues. The germline CDR1 and CDR2 sequences are SEHNR and FQNEAQ (reference sequence). CDR3 sequence (DNA): TGTGCCAGCACCTTACTTGGAGTTCCCCAGGATGGCTACACCTTC. Protein sequence: CASTLLGVPQDGYTF.

The table lists this clonotype with a few counts. The chain recombines TRBV12-3 or TRBV12-4 with TRBJ2-1, with D tentatively TRBD2 (6 bases). V lost 7 bases, J lost 0 bases, and 16 bases lay in between. This CDR3 is built from 16 residues. DNA of the CDR3: TGTGCCAGCATTCCTTTAGCGGAGAGCTCCTACAATGAGCAGTTCTTC. Its translation: CASIPLAESSYNEQFF.

The rearrangement joins TRBV2 to TRBJ1-2; D might be TRBD1 (5 bases). The V end lost 6 bases, the J end lost 1 base, and 12 bases lay between the germline ends. Per germline, CDR1 SNHLY and CDR2 FYNNEI. The CDR3 covers 14 residues. The CDR3 loop is CASRNIQDNYGYTF. DNA for the CDR3: TGTGCCAGCAGGAACATACAGGATAACTATGGCTACACCTTC.

Only a few counts were recorded for this clonotype. The CDR3 spells CASSVGRAGGRVVGDEQFF. The CDR3 DNA sequence: TGTGCCAGCAGCGTAGGGAGAGCGGGGGGGCGCGTCGTGGGCGATGAGCAGTTCTTC. The genes are TRBV9 and TRBJ2-1, with 10 positions matching TRBD2. J was trimmed by 8 bases and V by 0 bases; bases with no gene match: 17. This CDR3 region has 19 residues. Germline loops: CDR1 SGDLS, CDR2 YYNGEE.

This clonotype was seen more than once but under ten times. The genes are TRBV29-1 and TRBJ2-1, with D perhaps given as TRBD1 or TRBD2 (5 bases each). Between the trimmed V and J ends, which lost 6 bases and 9 bases, there was a span of 21 bases. The CDR3 loop spans 14 amino acids. In germline, CDR1 is SQVTM, CDR2 ANQGSEA. CDR3 region: CSVPLGADAVEQFF. In DNA form, the CDR3 reads TGCAGCGTCCCACTAGGGGCTGACGCGGTTGAGCAGTTCTTC.

This clonotype was picked up a small number of times. This sequence joins TRBV9 and TRBJ2-3; the D call may be TRBD1 or TRBD2 (5 bases each). From germline, CDR1 is SGDLS and CDR2 YYNGEE. The CDR3 loop spans 17 amino acids. The V end lost 3 bases, the J end lost 4 bases, and 21 bases lay between the germline ends. CDR3 in amino acids: CASSERPRGVQADTQYF. CDR3 sequence (DNA): TGTGCCAGCAGCGAGAGGCCTCGGGGCGTCCAGGCAGATACGCAGTATTTT.

This clonotype has more than one count but fewer than ten. The rearrangement uses TRBV3-1 and TRBJ1-4; D is undetermined. CDR3 length: 15 residues. Germline V gene data show CDR1 as LGHDT and CDR2 as YNNKEL (reference sequence). Trimming left V 0 bases short and J 11 bases short, with 16 bases between. CDR3 sequence reads: CASSQDVAGPWKLFF. The DNA for the CDR3 is TGTGCCAGCAGCCAAGATGTGGCAGGCCCCTGGAAACTGTTTTTT.

This clonotype was recorded a few times. The chain links TRBV5-6 to TRBJ1-1, with 9 positions matching TRBD1. Trimming took 3 bases from V and 10 from J; bases not matched to a gene: 7. CDR3 length: 13 amino acids. Germline V gene sequence: CDR1 SGHDT, CDR2 YYEEEE. This CDR3 reads CASSSHRGPRAFF. The CDR3 bases are TGTGCCAGCAGCTCGCACAGGGGGCCGAGAGCTTTCTTT.

J is TRBJ2-7 and V is TRBV12-3 or TRBV12-4; D gene uncertain. The CDR3 loop spans 12 amino acids. Between the trimmed V and J ends, which lost 3 bases and 2 bases, there was a span of 5 bases. CDR3 DNA sequence: TGTGCCAGCAGTTTGAATACCTACGAGCAGTACTTC. Amino acids: CASSLNTYEQYF.

This clonotype has more than one count but fewer than ten. J is TRBJ2-5 and V is TRBV4-1; tentatively, D is TRBD1 (5 bases). The CDR3 runs to 16 residues. V shed 2 bases and J shed 2 bases, with 15 bases lying between them. CDR1 and CDR2 from the germline V gene are MGHRA and YSYEKL. CDR3 amino acids: CASSQSPDITQETQYF. CDR3 sequence (DNA): TGCGCCAGCAGCCAATCTCCGGACATTACACAAGAGACCCAGTACTTC.

The rearrangement uses TRBV3-1 and TRBJ1-1, with D maybe TRBD1 (5 bases). The V and J ends lost 2 bases and 10 bases respectively, with 14 bases between them. Germline assignment: CDR1 LGHDT and CDR2 YNNKEL (reference sequence). The CDR3 consists of 13 residues. CDR3 DNA: TGTGCCAGCAGCCAAAACTTTGCGAGGGGAGCTTTCTTT. Translation: CASSQNFARGAFF.

This clonotype was detected only a few times. The rearrangement links TRBV6-2 or TRBV6-3 to TRBJ1-2; unclear D gene. The germline V and J ends were trimmed by 4 bases and 4 bases, with 13 bases remaining between them. The CDR3 has 14 residues. Germline lookup yields CDR1 MNHEY and CDR2 SVGEGT. In DNA, the CDR3 is TGTGCCAGCAGTTCGGACCGACTCGTCTATGGCTACACCTTC. Translated, it gives CASSSDRLVYGYTF.

The chain recombines TRBV20-1 with TRBJ1-1; TRBD1 matches 10 bases. This CDR3 comprises 13 residues. After removal of 3 bases from V and 5 bases from J, the junction contained 3 bases not matched to a gene. Germline V gene data show CDR1 as DFQATT and CDR2 as SNEGSKA (reference sequence). DNA of the CDR3: TGCAGTGCTAGGGGACAGGGGTTGACTGAAGCTTTCTTT. Protein: CSARGQGLTEAFF.

This clonotype occurred a few times. The chain employs TRBV5-1 and TRBJ1-1, with 7 bases aligning to TRBD1. The junction had 10 bases not matched to a gene; V was cut back by 4 bases and J by 1 base. CDR3 size: 16 residues. The germline V gene has CDR1 SGHRS and CDR2 YFSETQ. In DNA form, the CDR3 reads TGCGCCAGCAGCCGAACGACAGGGTACTCGAACACTGAAGCTTTCTTT. It encodes CASSRTTGYSNTEAFF.

The chain carries TRBV27 and TRBJ1-6; possible D gene TRBD1, 5 bases. CDR3 length: 13 amino acids. Trimming shortened V by 7 bases and J by 9 bases, and 13 bases separated the two germline ends. CDR1 and CDR2 (germline): MNHEY, SMNVEV (reference sequence). CDR3 DNA sequence: TGTGCCAGCACTTCGGGGGGGTTTTCACCCCTCCACTTT. Translation gives CASTSGGFSPLHF.

This clonotype showed up many times. The V and J genes are TRBV5-1 and TRBJ2-7; D uncertain. Germline CDR1 is SGHRS and CDR2 is YFSETQ. Trimming stripped 4 bases from V and 2 bases from J, with 7 bases between. The length of the CDR3 is 12 residues. The CDR3 nucleotides are TGCGCCAGCAGCGATAGGACCTACGAGCAGTACTTC. It encodes CASSDRTYEQYF.

This chain connects TRBV29-1 to TRBJ2-2, with unresolved D. Germline lookup yields CDR1 SQVTM and CDR2 ANQGSEA. CDR3 length: 12 amino acids. V shed 2 bases and J shed 5 bases, with 6 bases lying between them. The CDR3 coding sequence is TGCAGCGTTGAACTGGGAACCGGGGAGCTGTTTTTT. Translated, it gives CSVELGTGELFF.